What follows describes a single T cell receptor (beta chain). This likely comes from a read error, as the CDR3 has no conserved phenylalanine or tryptophan at its end. It is unclear where the CDR3 begins or ends on the DNA, so no DNA is shown, and the CDR3 is as TCRdb lists it. The data belong to a study of Graves' ophthalmopathy and Graves' hyperthyroidism. Study details: Peripheral blood was gathered at first diagnosis, ahead of any treatment whatsoever.

Aged 18 to 65, the patients with hyperthyroidism had under 2 months' duration and were newly diagnosed. Other autoimmune diseases, uncontrolled infections, pregnancy or lactation led to the exclusion of patients. RNA transcripts were the template, and TCR beta CDR3 regions were amplified from them. The library came from an HTBI-primed first-round RT-PCR and a second-round multiplex PCR. TCRdb re-derived calls from the multiplex PCR reads in MiXCR, one entry per CDR3 protein. Of about 370,000 distinct CDR3 sequences detected, about 17% appear once; the ten largest clones hold 2% to 3%. The source is an adult woman with stable Graves' hyperthyroidism. Sequencing was performed on peripheral blood.

The CDR3 loop is CASSHTSGSGELWL. V and J are TRBV11-2 and TRBJ2-2; no DNA check was done on the table's D call, TRBD2. Germline-derived CDR1 and CDR2 are SGHAT and FQNNGV. Counting both end residues, the CDR3 totals 14 amino acids.